A selection of T cell receptor beta chains follows, all from one sample in a study of neurological immune-mediated disorders. Each CDR3 protein gets one entry after TCRdb re-called the 5' RACE reads with MiXCR. This table holds more than 50,000 distinct CDR3 sequences, less than 4% found once. The specimen sequenced was PBMCs. The receptors originated from a man younger than 45 with multiple sclerosis. Both conserved end residues are part of each CDR3. D genes are given only for firm matches. Rows may omit the clone size; those that give it use once, few, many or a size class.

CDR3: CATTAGVNSNQPQHF
DNA: TGCGCCACTACCGCAGGGGTCAATAGCAATCAGCCCCAGCATTTT
J: TRBJ1-5
V: TRBV10-2
size: few
D: -
length: 15

CDR3: CSARVWGVRDTQYF
DNA: TGCAGTGCTAGAGTCTGGGGCGTGAGAGATACGCAGTATTTT
J: TRBJ2-3
V: TRBV20-1
size: many
D: -
length: 14

CDR3: CASSLVGQRYNEQFF
DNA: TGTGCCAGCAGCTTGGTCGGACAGAGATACAATGAGCAGTTCTTC
J: TRBJ2-1
V: TRBV5-6
size: many
D: -
length: 15

CDR3: CASSGGVIHEQYF
DNA: TGTGCCAGCAGCGGGGGGGTGATCCACGAGCAGTACTTC
J: TRBJ2-7
V: TRBV7-6
size: -
D: TRBD2
length: 13

CDR3: CATQGGGGSYNEQFF
DNA: TGTGCCACCCAAGGCGGGGGGGGCTCCTACAATGAGCAGTTCTTC
J: TRBJ2-1
V: TRBV10-3
size: many
D: TRBD2
length: 15

CDR3: CASSLDRAGAREQFF
DNA: TGCGCCAGCAGCTTAGATCGAGCGGGGGCTCGGGAGCAGTTCTTC
J: TRBJ2-1
V: TRBV5-1
size: many
D: TRBD2
length: 15

CDR3: CASSLGTGGIQYF
DNA: TGTGCCAGCAGCTTGGGGACAGGGGGCATTCAGTACTTC
J: TRBJ2-4
V: TRBV7-3
size: many
D: TRBD1
length: 13

CDR3: CASSPLTGTENTEAFF
DNA: TGCGCCAGCAGCCCCCTAACAGGGACAGAGAACACTGAAGCTTTCTTT
J: TRBJ1-1
V: TRBV4-1
size: many
D: TRBD1
length: 16

CDR3: CSARTQGDQHF
DNA: TGCAGTGCTAGAACCCAGGGGGACCAGCATTTT
J: TRBJ1-5
V: TRBV20-1
size: many
D: TRBD1
length: 11

CDR3: CASSFSIAGNTIYF
DNA: TGTGCCAGCAGTTTTAGTATCGCTGGAAACACCATATATTTT
J: TRBJ1-3
V: TRBV12-3/TRBV12-4
size: -
D: -
length: 14

CDR3: CASTETGIETQYF
DNA: TGTGCCAGCACCGAAACAGGGATAGAGACCCAGTACTTC
J: TRBJ2-5
V: TRBV12-3/TRBV12-4
size: few
D: -
length: 13

CDR3: CASGLPRTSGEQFF
DNA: TGTGCTAGTGGTTTGCCTAGGACTAGCGGGGAGCAGTTCTTC
J: TRBJ2-1
V: TRBV12-5
size: many
D: TRBD2
length: 14

CDR3: CSAREGPREKLFF
DNA: TGCAGTGCTAGAGAGGGACCCAGAGAAAAACTGTTTTTT
J: TRBJ1-4
V: TRBV20-1
size: many
D: -
length: 13

CDR3: CASSLGRVTYEQYF
DNA: TGTGCCAGCAGCTTAGGCAGGGTAACCTACGAGCAGTACTTC
J: TRBJ2-7
V: TRBV7-2
size: many
D: -
length: 14

CDR3: CASRVNNNNEQFF
DNA: TGTGCCAGCAGGGTGAACAATAACAATGAGCAGTTCTTC
J: TRBJ2-1
V: TRBV12-3/TRBV12-4
size: many
D: -
length: 13

CDR3: CASSFLTGSTDTQYF
DNA: TGTGCCAGCAGCTTCTTGACAGGGTCGACAGATACGCAGTATTTT
J: TRBJ2-3
V: TRBV7-2
size: many
D: TRBD1
length: 15

CDR3: CASSQGQRETYEQYF
DNA: TGTGCCAGCAGCCAGGGGCAGCGGGAGACCTACGAGCAGTACTTC
J: TRBJ2-7
V: TRBV7-2
size: many
D: TRBD2
length: 15